Below, 25 T cell receptor beta chains from the same sample are listed, as sequenced in a study of sequential checkpoint blockade in melanoma. Some clones are missing from TCRdb's copy, which holds only in-frame ones; the method was immunoSEQ multiplex PCR. The sample holds about 20,000 clones, roughly four fifths seen once. Documented treatment: randomized to nivolumab then ipilimumab (arm A) or the reverse (arm B). The sample consisted of CD8+ T cells sorted from blood (inferred from file names), taken from a patient given nivolumab and ipilimumab in sequence. The receptors shown here come from a human donor with melanoma.

The V and J genes are TRBV6-5 and TRBJ2-2, with D hard to call. V was clipped by 0 bases and J by 1 base, with 6 bases between them. Per the germline V gene, CDR1 is MNHEY and CDR2 is SVGAGI. CDR3 length: 15 residues. CDR3 amino acids: CASSYSGRNTGELFF. The CDR3 coding sequence is TGTGCCAGCAGTTACTCGGGCCGGAACACCGGGGAGCTGTTTTTT.

At least ten counts were recorded for this clone. The genes are TRBV6-1 and TRBJ2-1, with D possibly matching TRBD1 (5 bases). Germline V CDR1 and CDR2: MNHNS, SASEGT. Between the trimmed V and J ends, which lost 6 bases and 4 bases, there was a span of 10 bases. There are 13 residues in the CDR3. CDR3 nucleotide sequence: TGTGCCAGCAGACTTACAGGTTACAATGAGCAGTTCTTC. Protein: CASRLTGYNEQFF.

The CDR3 region is CASSLDPGLAGALNEQFF. DNA for the CDR3: TGTGCCAGCAGCTTAGATCCCGGACTAGCGGGGGCTTTAAATGAGCAGTTCTTC. The rearrangement joins TRBV11-2 to TRBJ2-1; 13 bases match TRBD2. V lost 0 bases, J lost 7 bases, and 9 bases stayed unmatched. CDR1 and CDR2 (germline): SGHAT, FQNNGV. CDR3 length: 18 residues.

As to this clone: Other DNA sequences in the same sample also yield this CDR3. The chain recombines TRBV9 with TRBJ1-6; no clear D. The CDR3 loop spans 15 amino acids. Germline CDR1 SGDLS, CDR2 YYNGEE. V lost 0 bases, J lost 7 bases, and 11 bases lay in between. The DNA of the CDR3 is TGTGCCAGCAGCGTAGCCAACGGGGTAAATTCACCCCTCCACTTT. Protein product: CASSVANGVNSPLHF. Full variable domain (remainder filled in from reference TRBV9 and TRBJ1-6): DSGVTQTPKHLITATGQRVTLRCSPRSGDLSVYWYQQSLDQGLQFLIQYYNGEERAKGNILERFSAQQFPDLHSELNLSSLELGDSALYFCASSVANGVNSPLHFGNGTRLTVT.

This rearrangement joins TRBV28 to TRBJ2-6, with D hard to call. Trimming left V 6 bases short and J 1 base short, with 10 bases between. This CDR3 spans 15 amino acids. Germline V gives CDR1 MDHEN, CDR2 SYDVKM. CDR3 coding DNA: TGTGCCAGCAGCCCCCAGGTATCTGGGGCCAACGTCCTGACTTTC. Amino acids: CASSPQVSGANVLTF.

This chain links TRBV19 with TRBJ2-7, with D possibly matching TRBD2 (5 bases). V lost 5 bases, J lost 3 bases, and 14 bases lay in between. Germline CDR1 is LNHDA and CDR2 is SQIVND (reference sequence). The CDR3 is 14 residues long. CDR3 DNA: TGTGCCAGTAGTGGGCCACCGGGGATCTACGAGCAGTACTTC. This codes for CASSGPPGIYEQYF.

The chain joins TRBV18 to TRBJ2-7; 8 nucleotides agree with TRBD1. CDR1 and CDR2 (germline): KGHSH, LQKENI. CDR3 length: 14 residues. V was clipped by 4 bases and J by 1 base; unmatched bases: 3. CDR3 DNA sequence: TGTGCCAGCTCACATGGGACAGGTTCCTACGAGCAGTACTTC. Its translation is CASSHGTGSYEQYF. The whole variable domain, filled in from reference TRBV18 and TRBJ2-7, reads NAGVMQNPRHLVRRRGQEARLRCSPMKGHSHVYWYRQLPEEGLKFMVYLQKENIIDESGMPKERFSAEFPKEGPSILRIQQVVRGDSAAYFCASSHGTGSYEQYFGPGTRLTVT.

The rearrangement links TRBV7-8 to TRBJ2-2; 9 positions agree with TRBD1. J was trimmed by 7 bases and V by 0 bases; bases with no gene match: 3. Germline CDR1 and CDR2: SGHVS and FQNEAQ. The CDR3 covers 15 residues. CDR3 DNA sequence: TGTGCCAGCAGCTTAGCTCGGACAGGGGTCGGGGAGCTGTTTTTT. Translation gives CASSLARTGVGELFF.

This clone was seen more than once but under ten times. V gene TRBV19 combines with J gene TRBJ2-7; perhaps TRBD1 as D (6 bases). Germline-derived CDR1 and CDR2 are LNHDA and SQIVND (reference sequence). The CDR3 extends over 15 amino acids. V lost 3 bases to trimming and J lost 0 bases, with 12 bases between them. The CDR3 region is CASSMGTRGSYEQYF. The CDR3 region has the DNA TGTGCCAGTAGTATGGGGACAAGGGGCTCCTACGAGCAGTACTTC.

This chain links TRBV27 with TRBJ2-7, with D maybe TRBD2 (6 bases). Per germline, CDR1 MNHEY and CDR2 SMNVEV (reference sequence). The CDR3 length is 13 residues. With 0 bases removed from V and 7 bases from J, the gap between germline ends came to 10 bases. CDR3 DNA: TGTGCCAGCAGTTTATCGGTGGGGAGGGAGCAGTACTTC. It codes for CASSLSVGREQYF.

V is TRBV2 and J is TRBJ2-2; no clear D. Trimming removed 4 bases from V and 5 bases from J, with 5 bases in between. This CDR3 region has 12 residues. Looked up from germline, CDR1 is SNHLY and CDR2 is FYNNEI. CDR3 in DNA: TGTGCCAGCAGTGCCGGGACCGGGGAGCTGTTTTTT. It is translated as CASSAGTGELFF.

This clone was counted a few times. This rearrangement joins TRBV7-8 to TRBJ1-1; perhaps TRBD1 as D (5 bases). Per germline, CDR1 SGHVS and CDR2 FQNEAQ. The CDR3 sequence is 14 residues long. Trimming removed 5 bases from V and 0 bases from J, with 10 bases in between. DNA for the CDR3: TGTGCCAGCAGCCTGACAGAGGTGAACACTGAAGCTTTCTTT. Its protein is CASSLTEVNTEAFF.

The J gene is TRBJ2-3, the V gene TRBV9, with D perhaps TRBD1 (6 bases). Trimming took 4 bases from V and 7 from J, leaving 40 bases between them. The length of the CDR3 is 22 residues. Germline values: CDR1 SGDLS, CDR2 YYNGEE. This chain's CDR3 is CASSTRLTRTPQGFEEYNTQYF. CDR3 DNA sequence: TGTGCCAGCAGCACACGACTTACGAGGACCCCTCAGGGGTTCGAGGAGTATAATACGCAGTATTTT.

This sequence joins TRBV4-2 and TRBJ2-5; TRBD1 is a possible D gene (5 bases). The DNA matches TRBJ2-7 better at its end, which makes the J call doubtful. This CDR3 comprises 16 residues. Germline V gene data show CDR1 as LGHNA and CDR2 as YNFKEQ. CDR3 amino acids: CASSQEGDRFSYEQYF. The CDR3 DNA reads as TGTGCCAGCAGCCAAGAAGGAGACAGATTCTCCTACGAGCAGTACTTC.

The chain has TRBV29-1 and TRBJ2-7; 11 nucleotides line up with TRBD2. The CDR3 has 11 amino acids. From germline, CDR1 is SQVTM and CDR2 ANQGSEA. With V trimmed by 7 bases and J by 7 bases, 3 bases remained unmatched. The CDR3 DNA follows: TGCAGCGCGTGGACTAGCGGGGAGCAGTACTTC. Translating it yields CSAWTSGEQYF.

This clone turned up a few times. The chain uses TRBV11-2 and TRBJ2-3; D is perhaps TRBD2 (6 bases). CDR3 length equals 14 residues. The germline V and J ends were trimmed by 8 bases and 3 bases, with 15 bases remaining between them. CDR1 and CDR2 (germline): SGHAT, FQNNGV. The CDR3 spells CASHGGVATDTQYF. The CDR3 DNA is TGTGCCAGCCATGGCGGGGTAGCTACAGATACGCAGTATTTT.

The chain carries TRBV4-3 and TRBJ2-1; 7 bases fit TRBD2. The CDR3 is made up of 16 amino acids. The ends lost 0 bases at V and 10 bases at J; junction bases unmatched: 12. The germline V gene encodes CDR1 LGHNA and CDR2 YSLEER. The CDR3 sequence is CASSQEPSGRPWEQFF. CDR3 bases: TGCGCCAGCAGCCAAGAGCCTAGCGGACGACCATGGGAGCAGTTCTTC.

The chain carries TRBV27 and TRBJ2-7; D is undetermined. V was trimmed by 8 bases and J by 3 bases, leaving 20 bases between them. Germline CDR1 is MNHEY and CDR2 is SMNVEV (reference sequence). The CDR3 is 15 amino acids. DNA for the CDR3: TGTGCCAGCGCTTCGGTATCTGAGATTTTCTACGAGCAGTACTTC. It codes for CASASVSEIFYEQYF.

V and J are TRBV28 and TRBJ2-7; 7 bases are shared with TRBD1. Germline CDR1 reads MDHEN; CDR2 reads SYDVKM. There are 15 residues in the CDR3. After removal of 4 bases from V and 2 bases from J, the junction contained 8 bases not matched to a gene. The CDR3 loop is CASSSGTDLPYEQYF. CDR3 DNA sequence: TGTGCCAGCAGTTCCGGGACAGACTTACCCTACGAGCAGTACTTC. Filled out from reference TRBV28 and TRBJ2-7, the complete variable domain reads DVKVTQSSRYLVKRTGEKVFLECVQDMDHENMFWYRQDPGLGLRLIYFSYDVKMKEKGDIPEGYSVSREKKERFSLILESASTNQTSMYLCASSSGTDLPYEQYFGPGTRLTVT.

The chain links TRBV9 to TRBJ2-3; 7 bases agree with TRBD1. The ends lost 4 bases at V and 4 bases at J; junction bases unmatched: 15. CDR1 and CDR2 (germline): SGDLS, YYNGEE. The CDR3 is 17 amino acids. The CDR3 is CASSSQTGSPKADTQYF. The CDR3 nucleotides are TGTGCCAGCAGCTCACAGACAGGGTCCCCCAAAGCAGATACGCAGTATTTT.

The chain uses TRBV6-5 and TRBJ2-7; maybe TRBD2 (5 bases). Trimming took off 1 base at V and 4 bases at J, with 8 bases between the two ends. The V gene's germline CDR1 is MNHEY and CDR2 SVGAGI. The CDR3 contains 13 residues. The chain's CDR3 is CASSYLLGYEQYF. The CDR3 nucleotides are TGTGCCAGCAGTTACTTACTAGGGTACGAGCAGTACTTC.

The chain has TRBV7-2 and TRBJ2-3, with D perhaps matching TRBD2 (5 bases). The germline V gene encodes CDR1 SGHTA and CDR2 FQGNSA. With 5 bases removed from V and 1 base from J, the gap between germline ends came to 16 bases. This CDR3 region has 16 residues. The CDR3 coding sequence is TGTGCCAGCAGCCCCTCGGGGTCGCGGCGCACAGATACGCAGTATTTT. Encoded protein: CASSPSGSRRTDTQYF.

The genes are TRBV4-2 and TRBJ2-1, with 11 nucleotides matching TRBD2. Germline V gene data show CDR1 as LGHNA and CDR2 as YNFKEQ. V was pared by 4 bases and J by 10 bases, with 18 bases of the junction left unmatched. This CDR3 comprises 18 residues. In nucleotides, the CDR3 is TGTGCCAGCAGCCCTGGGGGGACGGGACTAGCGGCAGACTGGGAGCAGTTCTTC. It translates to CASSPGGTGLAADWEQFF.

This clone was found once. The rearrangement uses TRBV5-1 and TRBJ2-1, with D unresolved. Germline V gene sequence: CDR1 SGHRS, CDR2 YFSETQ. Trimming took 6 bases from V and 8 from J, leaving 12 bases between them. The length of the CDR3 is 12 residues. The DNA of the CDR3 is TGCGCCAGCATTTCTAGTGCCGATGAGCAGTTCTTC. As protein: CASISSADEQFF.

The chain uses TRBV28 and TRBJ2-5; D is possibly TRBD1 (6 bases). The CDR3 is 15 residues long. V lost 7 bases, J lost 1 base, and 16 bases lay in between. Germline CDR1 MDHEN, CDR2 SYDVKM. The CDR3 loop reads CASTNRVAGQETQYF. CDR3 DNA sequence: TGTGCCAGCACTAACAGGGTTGCTGGCCAAGAGACCCAGTACTTC.